This paragraph reports one TCR beta chain. The antigen is not known. Per the germline V gene, CDR1 is SEHNR and CDR2 is FQNEAQ (reference sequence). V shed 1 base and J 2 bases; nucleotides not matched to a gene: 2. This CDR3 has 15 amino acids. This sample stems from a study of cytomegalovirus exposure and HLA in healthy donors. Study conclusions and caveats: A later analysis linked a missense DCLRE1C variant to TCR beta V- and J-gene trimming.

Use of 60 Vbeta and 13 Jbeta primers characterized the PCR. Using immunoSEQ multiplex PCR, the repertoire was profiled, and TCRdb retains in-frame clones only, with some absent. The repertoire holds 210,000 or so clones, about 83% seen once, with over 1% in the top ten. The rearrangement uses TRBV7-9 and TRBJ2-5, with 9 bases lining up with TRBD2. The TCR originated in a human donor in good health. Sequences were obtained from PBMCs. CDR3 nucleotides: TGTGCCAGCAGCTTAGGGCGGGAGGGTCAAGAGACCCAGTACTTC. Its protein product is CASSLGREGQETQYF.